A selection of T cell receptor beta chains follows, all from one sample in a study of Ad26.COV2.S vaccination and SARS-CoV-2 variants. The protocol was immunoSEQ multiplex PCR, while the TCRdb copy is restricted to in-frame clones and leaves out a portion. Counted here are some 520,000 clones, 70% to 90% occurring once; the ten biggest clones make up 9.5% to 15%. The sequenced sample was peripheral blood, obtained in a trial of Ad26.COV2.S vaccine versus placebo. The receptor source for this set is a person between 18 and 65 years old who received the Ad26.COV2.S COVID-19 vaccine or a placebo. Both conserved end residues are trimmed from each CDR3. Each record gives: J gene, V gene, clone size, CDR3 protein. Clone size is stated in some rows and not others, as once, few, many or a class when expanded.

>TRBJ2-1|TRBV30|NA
AWREGMRRF
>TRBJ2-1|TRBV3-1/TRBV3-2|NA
ASSPGTSVRGCNEQF
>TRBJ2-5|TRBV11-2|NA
ASSQGPTLETQY
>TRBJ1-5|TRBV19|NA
ASSISINQPQH
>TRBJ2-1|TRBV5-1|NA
ASSPGLAGVREF
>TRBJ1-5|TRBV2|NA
ASSVGDRGLQPQH
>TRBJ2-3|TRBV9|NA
ASSSQQGTDTQY
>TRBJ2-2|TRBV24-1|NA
ATSDWRDTGELF
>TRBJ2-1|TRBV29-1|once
SVVWGIYNEQF
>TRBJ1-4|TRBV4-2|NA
ASSENRAVGSEKLF
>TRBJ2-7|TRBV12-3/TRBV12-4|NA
ASSWDLSYEQY
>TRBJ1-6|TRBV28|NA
ASSPRTGDGNSPLH
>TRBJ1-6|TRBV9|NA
ASSVDPGQANSPLH
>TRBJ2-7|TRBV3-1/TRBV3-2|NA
ASSRTAYEQY
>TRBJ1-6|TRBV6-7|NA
ASRRDRQISLGRSYNSPLH
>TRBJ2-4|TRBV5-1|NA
ASSLEGLAGLAKNIQY
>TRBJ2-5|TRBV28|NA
ASSPRQGLKTQY
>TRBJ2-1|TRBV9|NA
ASSVASGIYNEQF
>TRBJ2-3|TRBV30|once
AWSARRGGTHSDTQY
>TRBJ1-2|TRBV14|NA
ASSQASLTDSYGYT
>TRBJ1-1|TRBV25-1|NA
ASKGLMNTEAF
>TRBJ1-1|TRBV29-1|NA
SAGPGAANTEAF
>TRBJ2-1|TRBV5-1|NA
ASSPFTYNEQF
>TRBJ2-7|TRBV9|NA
ASSPNRGEQY